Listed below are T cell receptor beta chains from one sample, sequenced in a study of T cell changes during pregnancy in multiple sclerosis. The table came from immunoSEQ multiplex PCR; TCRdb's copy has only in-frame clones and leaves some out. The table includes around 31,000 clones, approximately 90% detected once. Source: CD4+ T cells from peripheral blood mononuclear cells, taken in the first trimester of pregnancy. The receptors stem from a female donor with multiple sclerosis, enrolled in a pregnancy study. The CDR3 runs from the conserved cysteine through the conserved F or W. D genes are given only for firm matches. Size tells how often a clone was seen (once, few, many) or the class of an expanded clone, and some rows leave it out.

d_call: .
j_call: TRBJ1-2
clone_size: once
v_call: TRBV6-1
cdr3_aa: CATNVRVSYGYTF
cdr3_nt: TGTGCCACCAACGTCAGGGTGAGCTATGGCTACACCTTC

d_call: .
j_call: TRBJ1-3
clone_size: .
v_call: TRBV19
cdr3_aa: CASTTLGGYTIYF
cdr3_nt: TGTGCCAGTACCACCCTCGGCGGGTACACCATATATTTT

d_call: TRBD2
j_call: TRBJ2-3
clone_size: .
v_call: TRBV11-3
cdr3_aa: CASSLGRGGNFYTQYF
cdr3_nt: TGTGCCAGCAGCTTGGGGCGGGGGGGCAATTTTTATACGCAGTATTTT

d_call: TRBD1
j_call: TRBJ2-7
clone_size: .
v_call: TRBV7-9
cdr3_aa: CASRQDREDLEQYF
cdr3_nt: TGTGCCAGCAGGCAAGACAGGGAAGACCTCGAGCAGTACTTC

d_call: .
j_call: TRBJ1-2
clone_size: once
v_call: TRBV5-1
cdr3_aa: CASSLFQDGYTF
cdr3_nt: TGCGCCAGCAGCTTGTTTCAGGATGGCTACACCTTC

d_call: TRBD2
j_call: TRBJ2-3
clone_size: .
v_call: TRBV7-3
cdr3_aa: CASSPGLAGRTDTQYF
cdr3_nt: TGTGCCAGCAGCCCGGGACTAGCGGGGCGCACAGATACGCAGTATTTT

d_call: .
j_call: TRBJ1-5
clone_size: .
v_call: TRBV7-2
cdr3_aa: CASSLGGRGWSQPQHF
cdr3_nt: TGTGCCAGCAGCTTAGGGGGGAGGGGATGGAGTCAGCCCCAGCATTTT

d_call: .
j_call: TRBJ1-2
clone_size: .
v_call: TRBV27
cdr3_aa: CASSLDRHSNYGYTF
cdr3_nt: TGTGCCAGCAGTCTCGACAGACATTCTAACTATGGCTACACCTTC

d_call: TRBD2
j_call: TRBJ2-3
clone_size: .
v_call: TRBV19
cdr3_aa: CASRGLAGGSGSTDTQYF
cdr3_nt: TGTGCCAGTAGGGGACTAGCGGGGGGTTCAGGGAGCACAGATACGCAGTATTTT

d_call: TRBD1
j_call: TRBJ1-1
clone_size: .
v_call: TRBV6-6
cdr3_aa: CASRNRGLILNTEAFF
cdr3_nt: TGTGCCAGTAGAAACAGGGGGCTAATTCTGAACACTGAAGCTTTCTTT

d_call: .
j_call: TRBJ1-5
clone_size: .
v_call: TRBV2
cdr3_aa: CASSGKGRNQPQHF
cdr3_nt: TGTGCCAGCAGCGGAAAGGGGCGCAATCAGCCCCAGCATTTT

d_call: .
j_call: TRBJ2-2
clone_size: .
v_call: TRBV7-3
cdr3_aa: CASSSQGNTGELFF
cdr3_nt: TGTGCCAGCAGCTCCCAGGGGAACACCGGGGAGCTGTTTTTT

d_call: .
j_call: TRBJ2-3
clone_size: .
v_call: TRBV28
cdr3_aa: CASSPWGARLADTQYF
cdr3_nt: TGTGCCAGCAGCCCCTGGGGCGCCCGATTAGCTGATACGCAGTATTTT

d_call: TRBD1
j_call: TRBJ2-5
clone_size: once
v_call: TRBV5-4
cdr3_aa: CASSAPDREGETQYF
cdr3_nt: TGTGCCAGCAGCGCACCCGACAGGGAAGGAGAGACCCAGTACTTC

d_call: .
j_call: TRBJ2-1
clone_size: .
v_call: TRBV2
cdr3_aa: CASSQERANYNEQFF
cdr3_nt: TGTGCCAGCAGTCAAGAGCGGGCCAACTACAATGAGCAGTTCTTC

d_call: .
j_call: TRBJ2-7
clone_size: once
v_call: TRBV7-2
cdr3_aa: CASSLGGGRGSYEQYF
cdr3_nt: TGTGCCAGCAGCTTAGGGGGGGGCCGGGGCTCCTACGAGCAGTACTTC

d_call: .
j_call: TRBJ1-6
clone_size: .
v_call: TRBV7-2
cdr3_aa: CASSLVGESPLHF
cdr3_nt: TGTGCCAGCAGCTTAGTCGGGGAATCACCCCTCCACTTT

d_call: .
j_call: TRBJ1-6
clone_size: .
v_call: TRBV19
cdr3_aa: CASSIGRDSPLHF
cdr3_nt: TGTGCCAGTAGTATAGGCAGGGATTCACCCCTCCACTTT

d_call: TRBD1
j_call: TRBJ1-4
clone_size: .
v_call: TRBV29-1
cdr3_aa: CSVASFTGTGEEKLFF
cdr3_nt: TGCAGCGTTGCGAGCTTCACCGGGACAGGGGAGGAAAAACTGTTTTTT

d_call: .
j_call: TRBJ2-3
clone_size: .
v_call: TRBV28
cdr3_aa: CASSPRLLEQYF
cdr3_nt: TGTGCCAGCAGCCCCCGGTTGCTTGAGCAGTATTTT

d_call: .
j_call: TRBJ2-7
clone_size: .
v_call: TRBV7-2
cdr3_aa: CASSLQRVEQYF
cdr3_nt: TGTGCCAGCAGCTTACAGAGGGTTGAGCAGTACTTC

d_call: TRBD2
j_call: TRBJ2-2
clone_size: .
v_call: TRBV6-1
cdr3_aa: CASSQMQAGGGELFF
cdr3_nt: TGTGCCAGCAGTCAAATGCAGGCGGGGGGAGGGGAGCTGTTTTTT